The 21 T cell receptor beta chains below were found in one sample sequenced in a study of T cell responses to AZD1222 COVID-19 vaccine. The protocol was immunoSEQ multiplex PCR, while the TCRdb copy is restricted to in-frame clones and leaves out a portion. Of more than 130,000 clones listed, 75% to 95% are singletons. Sequenced material: peripheral blood, taken on day 0 of AZD1222 vaccination. Source of these receptors: an adult in good health.

This clone has just one count. V usage is TRBV7-9 and J usage is TRBJ2-1; 7 nucleotides line up with TRBD1. Germline values: CDR1 SEHNR, CDR2 FQNEAQ (reference sequence). CDR3 length equals 15 residues. The V gene end was trimmed by 0 bases and the J gene end by 11 bases; junction bases not matched to a gene: 10. The CDR3 DNA is TGTGCCAGCAGCTTAGCTGACGCGACAGGGAAAAAGCAGTTCTTC. This encodes CASSLADATGKKQFF.

The chain has TRBV4-2 and TRBJ2-2; D is possibly TRBD1 (5 bases). Germline V gene sequence: CDR1 LGHNA, CDR2 YNFKEQ. This CDR3 comprises 17 residues. V was clipped by 0 bases and J by 4 bases, with 15 bases between them. CDR3 bases: TGTGCCAGCAGCCAAGAGGAGAACGAAAGGGGCACCGGGGAGCTGTTTTTT. It translates to CASSQEENERGTGELFF.

V and J are TRBV23-1 and TRBJ2-6; TRBD1 matches 8 bases. TRBV23-1 is given ORF status, its function remaining uncertain. CDR3 length: 24 residues. Unmatched junction bases numbered 22, after V lost 0 bases and J lost 0 bases. The CDR3 sequence: CASSQSMVYDHGTGALSGANVLTF. CDR3 DNA: TGCGCCAGCAGTCAATCGATGGTATATGACCACGGGACAGGCGCCCTCTCTGGGGCCAACGTCCTGACTTTC.

This chain uses TRBV27 with TRBJ1-5; weak D call: TRBD1 (6 bases). The CDR3 spans 16 residues. Germline CDR1 is MNHEY and CDR2 is SMNVEV (reference sequence). V dropped 2 bases and J dropped 4 bases, with 15 bases sitting between them. CDR3 bases: TGTGCCAGCAGTTTAAGAGTCACAGGGTTAAATCAGCCCCAGCATTTT. The encoded protein is CASSLRVTGLNQPQHF.

Only one count was recorded for this clone. This rearrangement joins TRBV4-1 to TRBJ2-1; the match to TRBD1 covers 7 bases. The trim removed 4 bases at V and 5 bases at J, leaving 2 bases unmatched. The germline CDR1 and CDR2 sequences are MGHRA and YSYEKL. The CDR3 is 13 residues long. CDR3 sequence reads: CASSPGQDNEQFF. For the CDR3, the DNA is TGCGCCAGCAGCCCCGGACAGGACAATGAGCAGTTCTTC.

The V call is TRBV19, the J call TRBJ1-5; TRBD1 is a possible D gene (6 bases). CDR3 size: 16 residues. Germline V gene sequence: CDR1 LNHDA, CDR2 SQIVND (reference sequence). V lost 6 bases and J lost 1, with 16 bases in between. CDR3 sequence (DNA): TGTGCCAGTAGGCCCTCGGGGGGGGCGAGCAATCAGCCCCAGCATTTT. Translated, it gives CASRPSGGASNQPQHF.

This clone was detected once. Here the CDR3 reads CASSIDSGEETQYF. The CDR3 nucleotides are TGTGCCAGTAGTATAGATTCAGGGGAAGAGACCCAGTACTTC. The V call is TRBV19, the J call TRBJ2-5; tentatively, D is TRBD1 (6 bases). V dropped 0 bases and J dropped 3 bases, with 8 bases sitting between them. Germline loops: CDR1 LNHDA, CDR2 SQIVND (reference sequence). The CDR3 consists of 14 residues.

This chain connects TRBV20-1 to TRBJ1-2; D not certain. V was cut by 0 bases and J by 7 bases, with 6 bases left in between. CDR1 DFQATT and CDR2 SNEGSKA come from the germline V gene (reference sequence). This CDR3 spans 11 amino acids. CDR3 amino acids: CSARDSIGYTF. The DNA for the CDR3 is TGCAGTGCTAGAGATTCGATTGGCTACACCTTC.

This chain connects TRBV30 to TRBJ1-2; the match to TRBD1 covers 9 bases. After removal of 5 bases from V and 4 bases from J, the junction contained 8 bases not matched to a gene. This CDR3 has 14 amino acids. Germline CDR1 and CDR2: GTSNPN and SVGIG (reference sequence). CDR3 region: CAWQTGGAGYGYTF. The CDR3 DNA sequence: TGTGCCTGGCAAACAGGGGGCGCGGGCTATGGCTACACCTTC.

This clone showed up just once. Other DNA sequences from this sample encode an identical CDR3 as well. The J gene is TRBJ2-1, the V gene TRBV11-3; no clear D. V was shortened by 0 bases and J by 6 bases, with 0 bases between the two germline ends. From germline, CDR1 is SGHNT and CDR2 YENEEA. CDR3 size: 11 residues. DNA for the CDR3: TGTGCCAGCAGCTTAGACAATGAGCAGTTCTTC. Translation gives CASSLDNEQFF. The whole variable domain, filled in from reference TRBV11-3 and TRBJ2-1, reads EAGVVQSPRYKIIEKKQPVAFWCNPISGHNTLYWYLQNLGQGPELLIRYENEEAVDDSQLPKDRFSAERLKGVDSTLKIQPAELGDSAVYLCASSLDNEQFFGPGTRLTVL.

This sequence joins TRBV9 and TRBJ2-1, with TRBD2 identical over 8 bases. The CDR3 extends over 15 amino acids. J lost 9 bases, V lost 2 bases, and 10 bases had no gene match. In germline, CDR1 is SGDLS, CDR2 YYNGEE. The CDR3: CASSVGGGLGSEQFF. DNA for the CDR3: TGTGCCAGCAGCGTTGGCGGGGGGCTCGGTTCTGAGCAGTTCTTC. The full variable domain, in which reference TRBV9 and TRBJ2-1 provide the parts outside the CDR3, is DSGVTQTPKHLITATGQRVTLRCSPRSGDLSVYWYQQSLDQGLQFLIQYYNGEERAKGNILERFSAQQFPDLHSELNLSSLELGDSALYFCASSVGGGLGSEQFFGPGTRLTVL.

This chain joins TRBV21-1 and TRBJ2-5; the listed D gene, TRBD2, was not tested against the DNA. TRBV21-1 is reported as a pseudogene. The CDR3 covers 15 residues. CDR3 nucleotides: TGTGCCAGCAGCAAAGACCTATCGGTCCCAGAGACCCAGTACTTC. Its translation: CASSKDLSVPETQYF.

This chain joins TRBV9 and TRBJ2-3; a weak D match, TRBD1 (6 bases). The V end lost 1 base, the J end lost 0 bases, and 12 bases lay between the germline ends. Germline V gene lookup returns CDR1 SGDLS and CDR2 YYNGEE. The CDR3 extends over 16 amino acids. The CDR3 DNA is TGTGCCAGCAGCGTAAGTGGGGGCACTAGCACAGATACGCAGTATTTT. It is translated as CASSVSGGTSTDTQYF.

This clone was found once. The chain recombines TRBV2 with TRBJ1-1; D is unresolved. The CDR3 has 12 amino acids. V lost 7 bases and J 1 base, leaving 7 bases between the germline ends. The germline gives CDR1 SNHLY, CDR2 FYNNEI. As DNA, the CDR3 is TGTGCCAGCAACCGACAGAACACTGAAGCTTTCTTT. Protein sequence: CASNRQNTEAFF.

CDR3 nucleotide sequence: TGTGCCAGCAGTTTATCAGTCCGGATCCTTGGCTCTGGAAACACCATATATTTT. This codes for CASSLSVRILGSGNTIYF. The V call is TRBV28, the J call TRBJ1-3, with no clear D. Per germline, CDR1 MDHEN and CDR2 SYDVKM. The CDR3 has 18 residues. Trimming shortened V by 1 base and J by 0 bases, and 16 bases separated the two germline ends.

This chain uses TRBV30 with TRBJ1-4, with TRBD1 as a possible D gene (6 bases). Germline V gene sequence: CDR1 GTSNPN, CDR2 SVGIG (reference sequence). The CDR3 is 15 amino acids. Trimming cost V 0 bases and J 4 bases, with 12 bases left between them. The CDR3 region has the DNA TGTGCCTGGAGTGTAAGGCAGGGGCATAATGAAAAACTGTTTTTT. Translating gives CAWSVRQGHNEKLFF.

J is TRBJ2-3 and V is TRBV27; the D gene is possibly TRBD2 (5 bases). Per germline, CDR1 MNHEY and CDR2 SMNVEV (reference sequence). The CDR3 totals 14 residues. Trimming removed 6 bases from V and 3 bases from J, with 13 bases in between. CDR3 residues: CASRRAGLTDTQYF. The CDR3 nucleotides read TGTGCCAGCAGACGGGCGGGTCTGACAGATACGCAGTATTTT.

The chain employs TRBV11-1 and TRBJ1-1; tentative D call: TRBD1 (5 bases). The germline CDR1 and CDR2 sequences are SGHAT and FQDESV (reference sequence). Trimming took 4 bases from V and 5 from J, leaving 11 bases between them. CDR3 length: 13 amino acids. The CDR3 reads CASSWGTGTEAFF. In DNA, the CDR3 is TGTGCCAGCAGCTGGGGGACGGGAACTGAAGCTTTCTTT.

The chain couples TRBV29-1 to TRBJ2-1; D tentatively reads TRBD1 or TRBD2 (5 bases each). Germline CDR1 and CDR2: SQVTM and ANQGSEA. The CDR3 has 10 amino acids. V dropped 4 bases and J dropped 14 bases, with 12 bases sitting between them. CDR3 loop: CSVGDHGKFF. CDR3 DNA: TGCAGCGTTGGGGACCACGGAAAGTTCTTC.

This sequence joins TRBV27 and TRBJ1-1; D remains unclear. The CDR3 has 13 residues. Between the trimmed V and J ends, which lost 0 bases and 4 bases, there was a span of 6 bases. Germline V gene data show CDR1 as MNHEY and CDR2 as SMNVEV (reference sequence). The CDR3 is CASSLSVGTEAFF. CDR3 bases: TGTGCCAGCAGTTTATCGGTGGGCACTGAAGCTTTCTTT.

This rearrangement joins TRBV28 to TRBJ2-1, with D uncertain. This CDR3 is 15 amino acids long. Germline V gene data show CDR1 as MDHEN and CDR2 as SYDVKM. The V end was cut by 5 bases, the J end by 5 bases, with 16 bases between. The CDR3 reads CASSPSGVRDNEQFF. In DNA form, the CDR3 reads TGTGCCAGCAGTCCCTCCGGCGTTCGGGACAATGAGCAGTTCTTC.